These 23 T cell receptor beta chains came from one sample sequenced in a study of blood T cell repertoires in COVID-19. Generated by immunoSEQ multiplex PCR, the TCRdb table keeps only in-frame clones and is missing some. The data hold around 16,000 clones, with roughly 86% observed a single time. Sample: peripheral blood. These receptors were taken from a man in his sixties with acute or convalescent COVID-19.

The rearrangement joins TRBV19 to TRBJ1-2; tentatively, D is TRBD1 (6 bases). Germline CDR1 and CDR2: LNHDA and SQIVND (reference sequence). The CDR3 runs to 17 residues. With 3 bases removed from V and 2 bases from J, the gap between germline ends came to 19 bases. The DNA of the CDR3 is TGTGCCAGTAGTATTTGGTCATCCCCAGGGGCCAACTATGGCTACACCTTC. It encodes CASSIWSSPGANYGYTF.

This sequence joins TRBV27 and TRBJ2-3; D is undetermined. The germline V and J ends were trimmed by 0 bases and 0 bases, with 13 bases remaining between them. The CDR3 is made up of 17 amino acids. Germline-derived CDR1 and CDR2 are MNHEY and SMNVEV (reference sequence). DNA for the CDR3: TGTGCCAGCAGTTTATCCGCTCTAGTTTGGAGCACAGATACGCAGTATTTT. This encodes CASSLSALVWSTDTQYF.

The J gene is TRBJ1-1, the V gene TRBV7-9; 10 bases are shared with TRBD1. The CDR3 spans 14 residues. The J segment lost 5 bases and the V segment lost 6 bases, leaving 6 bases of the junction unmatched. CDR1 SEHNR and CDR2 FQNEAQ come from the germline V gene (reference sequence). DNA of the CDR3: TGTGCCAGCAGACCGACAGGGGGCGGTACTGAAGCTTTCTTT. It codes for CASRPTGGGTEAFF. Complete variable domain (other parts from reference TRBV7-9 and TRBJ1-1): DTGVSQNPRHKITKRGQNVTFRCDPISEHNRLYWYRQTLGQGPEFLTYFQNEAQLEKSRLLSDRFSAERPKGSFSTLEIQRTEQGDSAMYLCASRPTGGGTEAFFGQGTRLTVV.

The V gene is TRBV7-9, the J gene TRBJ1-4; D perhaps matches TRBD1 (5 bases). This CDR3 contains 15 residues. With 1 base removed from V and 7 bases from J, the gap between germline ends came to 13 bases. From germline, CDR1 is SEHNR and CDR2 FQNEAQ (reference sequence). For the CDR3, the DNA is TGTGCCAGCAGCTTAGGAGGGGACTGGGGTGAAAAACTGTTTTTT. It codes for CASSLGGDWGEKLFF. The complete variable domain, with remaining parts taken from reference TRBV7-9 and TRBJ1-4, reads DTGVSQNPRHKITKRGQNVTFRCDPISEHNRLYWYRQTLGQGPEFLTYFQNEAQLEKSRLLSDRFSAERPKGSFSTLEIQRTEQGDSAMYLCASSLGGDWGEKLFFGSGTQLSVL.

V gene TRBV4-3 combines with J gene TRBJ2-3; a possible D gene is TRBD2 (5 bases). The CDR3 is made up of 17 amino acids. The V end lost 0 bases, the J end lost 1 base, and 14 bases lay between the germline ends. Germline V lookup: CDR1 LGHNA, CDR2 YSLEER. The CDR3 spells CASSQETGVSRTDTQYF. The CDR3 region has the DNA TGCGCCAGCAGCCAAGAAACCGGGGTTAGTCGCACAGATACGCAGTATTTT.

The chain carries TRBV6-6 and TRBJ2-7; 8 bases match TRBD2. Germline V gives CDR1 MNHNY, CDR2 SVGAGI (reference sequence). The CDR3 covers 15 residues. The V gene end was trimmed by 5 bases and the J gene end by 3 bases; junction bases not matched to a gene: 9. The CDR3 protein is CASSPGRLANYEQYF. Written as DNA, the CDR3 is TGTGCCAGCAGTCCCGGTCGACTAGCGAACTACGAGCAGTACTTC.

The chain uses TRBV2 and TRBJ2-3; D possibly corresponds to TRBD1 (6 bases). This CDR3 has 15 residues. Between the trimmed V and J ends, which lost 8 bases and 3 bases, there was a span of 18 bases. Germline CDR1 reads SNHLY; CDR2 reads FYNNEI. The CDR3 bases are TGTGCCAGCGGGTTGGCCAGGGGTGGGACAGATACGCAGTATTTT. Amino acid sequence: CASGLARGGTDTQYF.

The CDR3 here is CSVRDRAPNEQFF. CDR3 sequence (DNA): TGCAGCGTCCGGGACAGGGCCCCGAATGAGCAGTTCTTC. J is TRBJ2-1 and V is TRBV29-1; 9 nucleotides line up with TRBD1. Trimming cost V 6 bases and J 7 bases; bases outside gene matches: 7. The CDR3 covers 13 residues. Germline-derived CDR1 and CDR2 are SQVTM and ANQGSEA.

The gene calls are TRBV18 and TRBJ1-5; D is perhaps TRBD1 (5 bases). Trimming pared 5 bases from V and 5 bases from J, leaving 16 bases between. This CDR3 has 15 amino acids. Germline assignment: CDR1 KGHSH and CDR2 LQKENI. The CDR3 bases are TGTGCCAGCTCATCCACAGGATCGCCCGATCAGCCCCAGCATTTT. It yields the protein CASSSTGSPDQPQHF.

The V and J genes are TRBV24-1 and TRBJ2-5; a weak D match, TRBD2 (6 bases). CDR1 is KGHDR, CDR2 SFDVKD, per germline. The CDR3 sequence is 14 residues long. Trimming stripped 5 bases from V and 1 base from J, with 10 bases between. The CDR3 sequence: CATSVAGSQETQYF. CDR3 coding DNA: TGTGCCACCAGTGTTGCCGGGAGCCAAGAGACCCAGTACTTC.

CDR3 sequence (DNA): TGTGCCAGTAGGAGGGGAGGACAGGGGCATGCGGGGAATGAGCCCCAGCATTTT. It is translated as CASRRGGQGHAGNEPQHF. The V gene is TRBV19, the J gene TRBJ1-5, with 9 bases identical to TRBD1. With 6 bases clipped from V and 8 bases from J, the junction kept 20 bases outside the gene matches. The CDR3 runs 18 residues. Germline V gene lookup returns CDR1 LNHDA and CDR2 SQIVND (reference sequence).

This chain joins TRBV4-3 and TRBJ2-3, with D possibly being TRBD1 (5 bases). The CDR3 covers 16 residues. V was pared by 1 base and J by 2 bases, with 13 bases between. Germline CDR1 LGHNA, CDR2 YSLEER. CDR3 sequence: CASSQAPKGYTDTQYF. CDR3 DNA: TGCGCCAGCAGCCAAGCCCCTAAGGGGTACACAGATACGCAGTATTTT.

V and J are TRBV7-6 and TRBJ2-1, with TRBD1 as a possible D gene (6 bases). Trimming removed 3 bases at V and 0 bases at J, with 9 bases between. The CDR3 covers 15 residues. Germline assignment: CDR1 SGHVS and CDR2 FNYEAQ. The CDR3 protein is CASSFLGGSYNEQFF. DNA for the CDR3: TGTGCCAGCAGCTTTTTAGGGGGCTCCTACAATGAGCAGTTCTTC.

The V gene is TRBV7-9, the J gene TRBJ2-3; 10 positions match TRBD1. The germline V gene encodes CDR1 SEHNR and CDR2 FQNEAQ (reference sequence). CDR3 length: 15 residues. Trimming cost V 3 bases and J 3 bases; bases outside gene matches: 3. The CDR3 loop reads CASSFRQGATDTQYF. CDR3 DNA sequence: TGTGCCAGCAGCTTCCGACAGGGGGCGACAGATACGCAGTATTTT.

The chain has TRBV2 and TRBJ2-4, with D perhaps matching TRBD1 (6 bases). Per germline, CDR1 SNHLY and CDR2 FYNNEI. V was trimmed by 4 bases and J by 5 bases, leaving 9 bases between them. CDR3 size: 13 residues. Here the CDR3 DNA reads TGTGCCAGCAGTGTTGGGGGCCAAAACATTCAGTACTTC. It is translated as CASSVGGQNIQYF.

The chain employs TRBV19 and TRBJ1-1; 7 nucleotides match TRBD1. Per the germline V gene, CDR1 is LNHDA and CDR2 is SQIVND (reference sequence). V lost 2 bases and J lost 2; bases outside the gene matches: 11. The CDR3 is 17 residues long. CDR3 protein: CASSILPTGSRNTEAFF. In DNA, the CDR3 is TGTGCCAGTAGTATACTTCCGACAGGGAGTAGAAACACTGAAGCTTTCTTT.

V and J are TRBV20-1 and TRBJ2-7; 8 bases line up with TRBD2. CDR3 length: 14 residues. The V and J ends lost 6 bases and 2 bases, in that order; junction bases with no gene match: 9. Germline-derived CDR1 and CDR2 are DFQATT and SNEGSKA (reference sequence). DNA for the CDR3: TGCAGTGCCAGTCATAGCGGGACCGCCTACGAGCAGTACTTC. Its translation: CSASHSGTAYEQYF.

The chain recombines TRBV18 with TRBJ2-7, with TRBD2 identical over 11 bases. The germline gives CDR1 KGHSH, CDR2 LQKENI. Losses at the gene ends were 6 bases for V and 6 bases for J; bases not matched to a gene: 10. CDR3 size: 15 residues. Written as DNA, the CDR3 is TGTGCCAGCTCGGAGACTAGCGGGGTACCGTCCGAGCAGTACTTC. It specifies CASSETSGVPSEQYF.

The rearrangement uses TRBV11-1 and TRBJ2-5, with 11 bases aligning to TRBD2. Germline CDR1 SGHAT, CDR2 FQDESV (reference sequence). Unmatched junction bases numbered 2, after V lost 4 bases and J lost 1 base. The CDR3 contains 15 residues. The CDR3 here is CASSSLAGVQETQYF. Written as DNA, the CDR3 is TGTGCCAGCAGCTCACTAGCGGGGGTCCAAGAGACCCAGTACTTC. Full variable domain (remainder filled in from reference TRBV11-1 and TRBJ2-5): EAEVAQSPRYKITEKSQAVAFWCDPISGHATLYWYRQILGQGPELLVQFQDESVVDDSQLPKDRFSAERLKGVDSTLKIQPAELGDSAMYLCASSSLAGVQETQYFGPGTRLLVL.

Worth noting for this clone: Germline and junction disagree at one end, which may indicate a read error. The V call is TRBV2, the J call TRBJ1-4, with a tentative D call TRBD1 (6 bases). Germline CDR1 reads SNHLY; CDR2 reads FYNNEI. The CDR3 length is 14 residues. The CDR3: CASREGTNNEKLFF. DNA for the CDR3: TGTGCCAGCAGGGAAGGGACAAATAATGAAAAACTGTTTTTT.

Only a few counts were recorded for this clone. V usage is TRBV2 and J usage is TRBJ1-4, with D unclear. The germline V gene encodes CDR1 SNHLY and CDR2 FYNNEI. Trimming took 9 bases from V and 4 from J, leaving 9 bases between them. The CDR3 totals 12 residues. CDR3 nucleotide sequence: TGTGCCAGTCAACGGGTTAATGAAAAACTGTTTTTT. Its translation: CASQRVNEKLFF. Full variable domain (remainder filled in from reference TRBV2 and TRBJ1-4): EPEVTQTPSHQVTQMGQEVILRCVPISNHLYFYWYRQILGQKVEFLVSFYNNEISEKSEIFDDQFSVERPDGSNFTLKIRSTKLEDSAMYFCASQRVNEKLFFGSGTQLSVL.

The rearrangement uses TRBV5-1 and TRBJ1-1, with no clear D. There are 15 residues in the CDR3. Trimming took off 0 bases at V and 1 base at J, with 10 bases between the two ends. CDR1 and CDR2 (germline): SGHRS, YFSETQ. The CDR3 sequence: CASSLERTSNTEAFF. The CDR3 nucleotides read TGCGCCAGCAGCTTGGAACGGACTTCGAACACTGAAGCTTTCTTT.

This chain joins TRBV27 and TRBJ2-3; D call uncertain. The germline gives CDR1 MNHEY, CDR2 SMNVEV (reference sequence). This CDR3 has 15 residues. The ends were cut back, 3 bases at V and 0 bases at J, with 10 bases in the middle. This CDR3 is CASSLQDPSTDTQYF. The CDR3 bases are TGTGCCAGCAGTTTGCAGGATCCTAGCACAGATACGCAGTATTTT.